The 16 T cell receptor beta chains given below trace back to one sample, sequenced in a study of control samples from healthy donors and cancer patients. The data were produced by immunoSEQ multiplex PCR, yet TCRdb's version contains in-frame clones alone and is incomplete. Among just over 150,000 clones listed, about 94% were seen once. The sample consisted of blood. The receptors were gathered from a woman in her thirties or forties in good health.

In its sample, this clone was seen a few times. The rearrangement uses TRBV7-2 and TRBJ2-1, with 12 bases aligning to TRBD2. Unmatched junction bases numbered 5, after V lost 6 bases and J lost 5 bases. The CDR3 loop spans 15 amino acids. From germline, CDR1 is SGHTA and CDR2 FQGNSA. The CDR3 DNA is TGTGCCAGCAGTTCGACTAGCGGGGGACACAATGAGCAGTTCTTC. This translates into CASSSTSGGHNEQFF.

J is TRBJ2-5 and V is TRBV5-6; tentative D call: TRBD1 (6 bases). CDR1 is SGHDT, CDR2 YYEEEE, per germline. The CDR3 has 14 residues. Trimming shortened V by 3 bases and J by 4 bases, and 13 bases separated the two germline ends. CDR3 bases: TGTGCCAGCAGCTCCAGCCAGGGGATAGAGACCCAGTACTTC. Translated: CASSSSQGIETQYF.

V gene TRBV5-4 combines with J gene TRBJ2-7; 8 bases align to TRBD1. Trimming at V came to 0 bases and at J to 6 bases, leaving 8 bases not matched to a gene. The CDR3 covers 15 residues. Germline assignment: CDR1 SGHNT and CDR2 YYREEE (reference sequence). In nucleotides, the CDR3 is TGTGCCAGCAGCTTGGGGGGACAGGTTCGGGCCGAGCAGTACTTC. Its protein product is CASSLGGQVRAEQYF.

The chain uses TRBV3-1 (or the pseudogene TRBV3-2) and TRBJ2-1; possible D gene TRBD2, 6 bases. Per the germline V gene, CDR1 is LGHDT and CDR2 is YNNKEL (reference sequence). The V end was cut by 8 bases, the J end by 7 bases, with 21 bases between. The CDR3 is 15 amino acids. This CDR3 is CASVARGGALNEQFF. The CDR3 nucleotides read TGTGCCAGCGTCGCTAGGGGCGGGGCCTTAAATGAGCAGTTCTTC.

This clone was found a few times. V usage is TRBV2 and J usage is TRBJ1-1; no reliable D call. CDR1 and CDR2 (germline): SNHLY, FYNNEI. Trimming took off 3 bases at V and 0 bases at J, with 5 bases between the two ends. This CDR3 comprises 13 residues. The CDR3 protein is CASSDQVNTEAFF. The CDR3 DNA reads as TGTGCCAGCAGTGATCAGGTGAACACTGAAGCTTTCTTT.

This chain joins TRBV5-6 and TRBJ2-1, with D tentatively TRBD1 or TRBD2 (5 bases each). The V and J ends lost 3 bases and 6 bases respectively, with 10 bases between them. From germline, CDR1 is SGHDT and CDR2 YYEEEE. This CDR3 is built from 13 residues. This chain's CDR3 is CASSSGPTNEQFF. The CDR3 DNA reads TGTGCCAGCAGCTCGGGACCGACCAATGAGCAGTTCTTC.

V is TRBV5-1 and J is TRBJ2-7, with TRBD1 matching 8 bases. Unmatched junction bases numbered 9, after V lost 3 bases and J lost 4 bases. Germline lookup yields CDR1 SGHRS and CDR2 YFSETQ. The CDR3 extends over 15 amino acids. The CDR3 DNA is TGCGCCAGCAGCTCGCCTGACAGGGGAGAGTACGAGCAGTACTTC. Its translation is CASSSPDRGEYEQYF.

The V and J genes are TRBV19 and TRBJ1-4; TRBD1 might be the D (6 bases). Germline CDR1 and CDR2: LNHDA and SQIVND (reference sequence). V was clipped by 8 bases and J by 0 bases, with 13 bases between them. The CDR3 is 15 amino acids. CDR3 sequence: CASRHRDTTNEKLFF. CDR3 DNA: TGTGCCAGTCGCCACAGGGACACAACTAATGAAAAACTGTTTTTT.

This chain joins TRBV4-1 and TRBJ2-7; possibly TRBD1 or TRBD2 for D (5 bases each). CDR3 length: 16 residues. Germline CDR1 MGHRA, CDR2 YSYEKL. Between the trimmed V and J ends, which lost 2 bases and 1 base, there was a span of 15 bases. The CDR3 reads CASSQNLGDQSYEQYF. The CDR3 DNA is TGCGCCAGCAGCCAAAATCTCGGGGACCAATCCTACGAGCAGTACTTC.

This clone has only one observation. The chain joins TRBV4-1 to TRBJ2-7; TRBD2 matches at 14 bases. The CDR3 length is 16 residues. The germline CDR1 and CDR2 sequences are MGHRA and YSYEKL. The ends lost 4 bases at V and 3 bases at J; junction bases unmatched: 5. The CDR3 nucleotides are TGCGCCAGCAGCCCCCTAGGGACTAGCGGGAGCTACGAGCAGTACTTC. It specifies CASSPLGTSGSYEQYF.

This chain links TRBV6-6 with TRBJ2-4; maybe TRBD1 (6 bases). Trimming left V 5 bases short and J 0 bases short, with 14 bases between. Germline V gives CDR1 MNHNY, CDR2 SVGAGI (reference sequence). CDR3 length: 16 residues. Written as DNA, the CDR3 is TGTGCCAGCAGTCATTTAGCAGGGGAAGCCAAAAACATTCAGTACTTC. Translated: CASSHLAGEAKNIQYF.

The chain has TRBV7-9 and TRBJ1-5; TRBD1 matches at 11 bases. Germline loops: CDR1 SEHNR, CDR2 FQNEAQ (reference sequence). The CDR3 sequence is 17 residues long. V was pared by 5 bases and J by 3 bases, with 9 bases of the junction left unmatched. CDR3 amino acids: CASSLFGQGADNQPQHF. CDR3 DNA sequence: TGTGCCAGCAGCCTATTTGGACAGGGGGCCGACAATCAGCCCCAGCATTTT.

This chain uses TRBV7-2 with TRBJ1-3; TRBD1 agrees at 9 bases. Trimming removed 4 bases from V and 1 base from J; junction bases left unmatched: 5. This CDR3 is 16 amino acids long. Germline CDR1 SGHTA, CDR2 FQGNSA. CDR3 sequence: CASSYLQGASGNTIYF. The DNA for the CDR3 is TGTGCCAGCAGCTACCTACAGGGGGCATCTGGAAACACCATATATTTT.

V is TRBV3-1 (or the pseudogene TRBV3-2) and J is TRBJ2-6; D unresolved. Trimming stripped 3 bases from V and 3 bases from J, with 9 bases between. Germline-derived CDR1 and CDR2 are LGHDT and YNNKEL (reference sequence). This CDR3 is built from 15 residues. The CDR3 DNA sequence: TGTGCCAGCAGCCAGGGCCCTTTTGGGGCCAACGTCCTGACTTTC. It is translated as CASSQGPFGANVLTF.

The chain carries TRBV6-1 and TRBJ1-4; D is unclear. CDR1 is MNHNS, CDR2 SASEGT, per germline. The CDR3 extends over 18 amino acids. Between the trimmed V and J ends, which lost 0 bases and 0 bases, there was a span of 14 bases. CDR3 sequence: CASSEAQPSVTTNEKLFF. CDR3 in DNA: TGTGCCAGCAGTGAAGCCCAACCTTCAGTAACAACTAATGAAAAACTGTTTTTT.

The chain couples TRBV6-5 to TRBJ1-1; D unresolved. V dropped 1 base and J dropped 2 bases, with 11 bases sitting between them. Germline V gives CDR1 MNHEY, CDR2 SVGAGI. The CDR3 length is 15 residues. Written as DNA, the CDR3 is TGTGCCAGCAGTTACTTCCCGCGGGCCAACACTGAAGCTTTCTTT. It yields the protein CASSYFPRANTEAFF.